Listed below are T cell receptor beta chains from one sample, sequenced in a study of CD8+CD57+ T cells in acquired aplastic anemia. TCRdb reprocessed the reads with MiXCR, giving one entry per CDR3 protein. The top ten clones hold 13% of a sample with fewer than 200,000 distinct CDR3 sequences, 48% of them seen once. The sample was sorted CD4+, CD8+, or CD8+CD57+ T cells (not recorded which) from PBMCs. The receptors come from a human donor with aplastic anemia. Each CDR3 is given with its conserved first and last residue. A D gene is named only where the DNA matches it firmly. For some rows the clone size is stated as once, few or many, or as a class when expanded; others skip it.

J: TRBJ2-7
size: many
V: TRBV7-9
D: -
DNA: TGTGCCAGCAGCTCCGGATTGAGCTACGAGCAGTACTTC
CDR3: CASSSGLSYEQYF

J: TRBJ1-3
size: many
V: TRBV6-5
D: TRBD1
DNA: TGTGCCAGCCAAGGGGGCGGAAACACCATATATTTT
CDR3: CASQGGGNTIYF

J: TRBJ2-1
size: few
V: TRBV27
D: TRBD2
DNA: TGTGCCAGCAGGACTAGCGGGGGCTACAATGAGCAGTTCTTC
CDR3: CASRTSGGYNEQFF

J: TRBJ1-1
size: many
V: TRBV7-3
D: -
DNA: TGTGCCAGCAGCCTAGACGGGGGGGCTGAAGCTTTCTTT
CDR3: CASSLDGGAEAFF

J: TRBJ1-2
size: -
V: TRBV10-3
D: -
DNA: TGTGCCATCAGTACCGACAATAACGGTGGCTACACCTTC
CDR3: CAISTDNNGGYTF

J: TRBJ1-5
size: few
V: TRBV11-2
D: TRBD1
DNA: TGTGCCAGCAGCTTAGAGGACAGGGAGGGCTTCACGGGCAATCAGCCCCAGCATTTT
CDR3: CASSLEDREGFTGNQPQHF

J: TRBJ2-1
size: -
V: TRBV20-1
D: TRBD2
DNA: TGCAGTGCCAATAGGCGGCTAGCGGGGGGCCACAATGAGCAGTTCTTC
CDR3: CSANRRLAGGHNEQFF

J: TRBJ2-1
size: many
V: TRBV5-8
D: TRBD1
DNA: TGTGCCAGCAGCTCGACAGGGGTTCGGAATGAGCAGTTCTTC
CDR3: CASSSTGVRNEQFF

J: TRBJ2-5
size: few
V: TRBV7-6
D: TRBD2
DNA: TGTGCCAGCAGCTCGGACCCGGGACTAGGGGGAGAGACCCAGTACTTC
CDR3: CASSSDPGLGGETQYF

J: TRBJ2-5
size: many
V: TRBV4-1
D: -
DNA: TGCGCCAGCAGCCAAGTCCTACGGGGGGCGCTGGAGACCCAGTACTTC
CDR3: CASSQVLRGALETQYF

J: TRBJ1-6
size: many
V: TRBV2
D: -
DNA: TGTGCCAGCAGTCGCTTTAGGGAGGGAAGCGCCTTCTATAATTCACCCCTCCACTTT
CDR3: CASSRFREGSAFYNSPLHF

J: TRBJ2-7
size: many
V: TRBV6-1
D: TRBD1
DNA: TGTGCCAGCACCGACAGGGGTGAATACGAGCAGTACTTC
CDR3: CASTDRGEYEQYF

J: TRBJ2-5
size: -
V: TRBV2
D: -
DNA: TGTGCCAGCAGATGGGGGCAGGGGCGTGAGACCCAGTACTTC
CDR3: CASRWGQGRETQYF

J: TRBJ1-4
size: -
V: TRBV24-1
D: TRBD1
DNA: TGTGCCACCAGTGGCGAGACCGGGACAGGGGGTGAAAAACTGTTTTTT
CDR3: CATSGETGTGGEKLFF

J: TRBJ1-2
size: -
V: TRBV5-1
D: TRBD1
DNA: TGCGCCAGCAGGATGAGGGGACAGGGTTTTGACTATGGCTACACCTTC
CDR3: CASRMRGQGFDYGYTF

J: TRBJ2-3
size: -
V: TRBV24-1
D: -
DNA: TGTGCCACCAGTGATCCCGGGACAACTAGCTTCACAGATACGCAGTATTTT
CDR3: CATSDPGTTSFTDTQYF

J: TRBJ1-6
size: many
V: TRBV9
D: -
DNA: TGTGCCAGCAGCGATCGGACGGGAAACCTAAATTCACCCCTCCACTTT
CDR3: CASSDRTGNLNSPLHF

J: TRBJ2-7
size: many
V: TRBV3-1
D: -
DNA: TGTGCCAGCAGCCAGCAGGGGGGCAACGAGCAGTACTTC
CDR3: CASSQQGGNEQYF

J: TRBJ1-2
size: -
V: TRBV29-1
D: -
DNA: TGCAGCGAAACCCTCTACGGGGACTATGGCTACACCTTC
CDR3: CSETLYGDYGYTF

J: TRBJ2-5
size: -
V: TRBV24-1
D: -
DNA: TGTGCCACCAGTGATCCCGACCCAGGGGAGCAAGAGACCCAGTACTTC
CDR3: CATSDPDPGEQETQYF

J: TRBJ2-3
size: many
V: TRBV5-1
D: -
DNA: TGCGCCAGCAGCACGCAGGGCGCAGATACGCAGTATTTT
CDR3: CASSTQGADTQYF

J: TRBJ2-7
size: -
V: TRBV20-1
D: TRBD2
DNA: TGCAGTGCCAATGGGGCGACTAGCGGGGGGGGACCGTCCTACGAGCAGTACTTC
CDR3: CSANGATSGGGPSYEQYF

J: TRBJ1-1
size: -
V: TRBV5-5
D: -
DNA: TGTGCCAGCAGCTTACCAGGGGATTCCGAAGCTTTCTTT
CDR3: CASSLPGDSEAFF

J: TRBJ1-4
size: many
V: TRBV5-1
D: TRBD1
DNA: TGCGCCAGCAGCCAGCAGGGGGGAGCTAATGAAAAACTGTTTTTT
CDR3: CASSQQGGANEKLFF

J: TRBJ1-1
size: -
V: TRBV12-3/TRBV12-4
D: -
DNA: TGTGCCAGCAGTTCACGGTCCCCGGGAACTGAAGCTTTCTTT
CDR3: CASSSRSPGTEAFF

J: TRBJ2-2
size: -
V: TRBV11-2
D: TRBD1
DNA: TGTGCCACTCGGACAGGAACGAACACCGGGGAGCTGTTTTTT
CDR3: CATRTGTNTGELFF

J: TRBJ2-7
size: -
V: TRBV7-2
D: TRBD2
DNA: TGTGCCAGCAGCTTAATAGGCCGGGGGGGTAGCGAGCAGTACTTC
CDR3: CASSLIGRGGSEQYF

J: TRBJ2-7
size: -
V: TRBV5-4
D: -
DNA: TGTGCCAGCAGCTTGGAAGGGAACTCCTACGAGCAGTACTTC
CDR3: CASSLEGNSYEQYF

J: TRBJ2-3
size: few
V: TRBV3-1
D: -
DNA: TGTGCCAGCAGCCAGCGGGGATGGGAAGATACGCAGTATTTT
CDR3: CASSQRGWEDTQYF

J: TRBJ2-5
size: -
V: TRBV30
D: -
DNA: TGTGCCTGGAGTTGGGGGGATGGGGCCCAGTACTTC
CDR3: CAWSWGDGAQYF

J: TRBJ2-3
size: -
V: TRBV5-1
D: TRBD1
DNA: TGCGCCAGCAGCCCAGGGGGGACAGGGGTTTTTGGCACAGATACGCAGTATTTT
CDR3: CASSPGGTGVFGTDTQYF